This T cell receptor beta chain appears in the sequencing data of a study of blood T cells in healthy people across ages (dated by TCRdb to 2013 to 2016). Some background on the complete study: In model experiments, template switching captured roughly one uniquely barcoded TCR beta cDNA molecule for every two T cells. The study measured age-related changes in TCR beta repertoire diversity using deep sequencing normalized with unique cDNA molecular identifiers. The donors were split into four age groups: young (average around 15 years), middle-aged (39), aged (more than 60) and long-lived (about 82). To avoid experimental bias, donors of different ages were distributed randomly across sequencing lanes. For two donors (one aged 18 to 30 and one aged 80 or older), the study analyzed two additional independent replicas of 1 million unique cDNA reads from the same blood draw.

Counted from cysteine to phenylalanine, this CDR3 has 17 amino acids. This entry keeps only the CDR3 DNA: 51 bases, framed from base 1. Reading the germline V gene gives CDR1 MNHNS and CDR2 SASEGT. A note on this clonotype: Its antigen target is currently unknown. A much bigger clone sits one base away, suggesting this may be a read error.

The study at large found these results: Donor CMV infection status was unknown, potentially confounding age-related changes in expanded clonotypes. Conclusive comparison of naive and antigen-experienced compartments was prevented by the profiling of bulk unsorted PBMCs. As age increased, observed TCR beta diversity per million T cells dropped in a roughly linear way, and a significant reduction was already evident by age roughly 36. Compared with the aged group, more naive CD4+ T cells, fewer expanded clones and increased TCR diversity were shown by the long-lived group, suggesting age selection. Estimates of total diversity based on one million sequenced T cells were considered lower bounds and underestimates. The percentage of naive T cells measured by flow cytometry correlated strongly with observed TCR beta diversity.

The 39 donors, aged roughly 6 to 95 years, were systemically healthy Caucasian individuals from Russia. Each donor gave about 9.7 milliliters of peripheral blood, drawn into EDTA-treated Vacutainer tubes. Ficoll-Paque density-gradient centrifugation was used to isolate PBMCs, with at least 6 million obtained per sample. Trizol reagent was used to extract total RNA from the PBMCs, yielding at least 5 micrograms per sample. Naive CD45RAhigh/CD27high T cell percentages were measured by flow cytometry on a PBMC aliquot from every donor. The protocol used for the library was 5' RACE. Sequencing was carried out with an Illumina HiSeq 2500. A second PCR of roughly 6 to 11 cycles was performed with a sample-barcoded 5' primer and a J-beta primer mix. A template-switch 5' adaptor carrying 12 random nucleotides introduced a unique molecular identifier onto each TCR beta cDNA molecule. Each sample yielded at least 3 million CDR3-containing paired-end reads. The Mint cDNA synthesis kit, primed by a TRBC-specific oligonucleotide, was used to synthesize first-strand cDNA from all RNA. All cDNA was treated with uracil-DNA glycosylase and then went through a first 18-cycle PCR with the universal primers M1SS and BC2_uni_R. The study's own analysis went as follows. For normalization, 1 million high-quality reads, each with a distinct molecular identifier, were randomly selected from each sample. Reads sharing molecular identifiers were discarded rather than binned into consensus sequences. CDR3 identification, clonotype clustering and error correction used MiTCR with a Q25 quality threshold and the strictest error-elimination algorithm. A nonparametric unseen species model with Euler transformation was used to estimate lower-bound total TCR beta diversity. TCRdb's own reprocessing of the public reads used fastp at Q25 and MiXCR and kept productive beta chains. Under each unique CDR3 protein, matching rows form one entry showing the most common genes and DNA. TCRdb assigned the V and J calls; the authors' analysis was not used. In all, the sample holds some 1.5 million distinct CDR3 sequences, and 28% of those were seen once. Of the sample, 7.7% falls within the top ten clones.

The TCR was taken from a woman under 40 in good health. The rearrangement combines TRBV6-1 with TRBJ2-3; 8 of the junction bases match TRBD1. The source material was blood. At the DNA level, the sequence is TGTGCCAGCAGTCCGGGACAGGTTGGATATAGCACAGATTCGCAGTATTTT. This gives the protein CASSPGQVGYSTDSQYF.